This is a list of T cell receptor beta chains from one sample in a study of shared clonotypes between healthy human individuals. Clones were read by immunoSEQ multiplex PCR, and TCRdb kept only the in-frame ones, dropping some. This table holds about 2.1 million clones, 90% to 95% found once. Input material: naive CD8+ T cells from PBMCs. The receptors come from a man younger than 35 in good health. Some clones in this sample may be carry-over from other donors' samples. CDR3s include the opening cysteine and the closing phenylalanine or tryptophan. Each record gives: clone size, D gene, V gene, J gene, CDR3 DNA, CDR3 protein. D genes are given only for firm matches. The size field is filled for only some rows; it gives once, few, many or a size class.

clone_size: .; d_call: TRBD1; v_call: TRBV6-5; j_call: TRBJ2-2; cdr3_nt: TGTGCCAGCAGCCGGACAGGGGGCATTGGGGAGCTGTTTTTT; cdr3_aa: CASSRTGGIGELFF
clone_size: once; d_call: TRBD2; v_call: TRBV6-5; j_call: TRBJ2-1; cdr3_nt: TGTGCCAGCAGTGGACTAGCGGGAGCCTACAATGAGCAGTTCTTC; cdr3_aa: CASSGLAGAYNEQFF
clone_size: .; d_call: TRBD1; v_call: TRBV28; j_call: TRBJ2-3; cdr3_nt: TGTGCCAGCAGTTTATTGGAGACAGGGCCAGATACGCAGTATTTT; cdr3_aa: CASSLLETGPDTQYF
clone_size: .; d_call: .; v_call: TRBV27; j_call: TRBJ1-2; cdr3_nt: TGTGCCAGCAGTTTCCTACAGGGAAGCGGCTACACCTTC; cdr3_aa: CASSFLQGSGYTF
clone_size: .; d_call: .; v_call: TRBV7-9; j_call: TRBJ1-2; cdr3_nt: TGTGCCAGCAGCTTAACGGTTGGTAGCAACTATGGCTACACCTTC; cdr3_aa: CASSLTVGSNYGYTF
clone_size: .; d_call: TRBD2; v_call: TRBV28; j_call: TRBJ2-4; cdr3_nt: TGTGCCAGCAGTTCAGCCCTTACGGACCTAGCGGACATTCAGTACTTC; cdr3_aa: CASSSALTDLADIQYF
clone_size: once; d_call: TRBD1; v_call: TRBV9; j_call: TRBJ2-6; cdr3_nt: TGTGCCAGCAGCGTAGATCCGGGACAGGAACACTCTGGGGCCAACGTCCTGACTTTC; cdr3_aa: CASSVDPGQEHSGANVLTF
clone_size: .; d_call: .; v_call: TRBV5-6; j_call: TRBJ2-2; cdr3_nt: TGTGCCAGCAGCTTGGGTAGCGCCCGAAACACCGGGGAGCTGTTTTTT; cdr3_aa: CASSLGSARNTGELFF
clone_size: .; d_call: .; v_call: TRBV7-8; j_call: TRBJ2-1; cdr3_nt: TGTGCCAGCAGCTTAGGTCCGTGGGCGGGGCCCAATGAGCAGTTCTTC; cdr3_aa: CASSLGPWAGPNEQFF
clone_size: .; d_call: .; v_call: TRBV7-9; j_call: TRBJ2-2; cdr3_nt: TGTGCCAGCAGCTTAGAGGGGAGAATGACCACCGGGGAGCTGTTTTTT; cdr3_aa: CASSLEGRMTTGELFF
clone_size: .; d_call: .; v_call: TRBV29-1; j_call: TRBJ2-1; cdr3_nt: TGCAGCGTTGAAGAGGGAAAGGAGGGCACGTTATGGAATGAGCAGTTCTTC; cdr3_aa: CSVEEGKEGTLWNEQFF
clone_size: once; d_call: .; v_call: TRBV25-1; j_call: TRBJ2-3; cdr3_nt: TGTGCCCTTGGGACAACAGATACGCAGTATTTT; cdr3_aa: CALGTTDTQYF
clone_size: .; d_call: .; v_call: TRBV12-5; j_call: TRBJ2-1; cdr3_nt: TGTGCTAGTGGGATGCGGGATGAGCAGTTCTTC; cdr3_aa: CASGMRDEQFF
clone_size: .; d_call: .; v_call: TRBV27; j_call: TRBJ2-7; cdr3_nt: TGTGCCAGCAGTAATCGGGACTGGACCTACGAGCAGTACTTC; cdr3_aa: CASSNRDWTYEQYF
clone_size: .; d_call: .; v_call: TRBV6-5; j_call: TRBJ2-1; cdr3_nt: TGTGCCAGCAGTTACTCGCTAGCCAATGAGCAGTTCTTC; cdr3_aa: CASSYSLANEQFF
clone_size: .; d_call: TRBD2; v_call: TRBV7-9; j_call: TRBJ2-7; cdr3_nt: TGTGCCAGCAGCTCGTGGACTAGCGGGAACTCCTACGAGCAGTACTTC; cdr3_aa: CASSSWTSGNSYEQYF
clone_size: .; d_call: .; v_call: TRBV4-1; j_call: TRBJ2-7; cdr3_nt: TGCGCCAGCAGCCAAGGTTCAAATGGCTACGAGCAGTACTTC; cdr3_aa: CASSQGSNGYEQYF
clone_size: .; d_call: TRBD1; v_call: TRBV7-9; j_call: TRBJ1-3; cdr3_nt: TGTGCCAGCAGTCCTCCCCCGGACAGGCACTCTGGAAACACCATATATTTT; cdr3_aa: CASSPPPDRHSGNTIYF
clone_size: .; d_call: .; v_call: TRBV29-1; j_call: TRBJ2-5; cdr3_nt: TGCAGCGCCGAGTGGGTCCAAGAGACCCAGTACTTC; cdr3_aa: CSAEWVQETQYF
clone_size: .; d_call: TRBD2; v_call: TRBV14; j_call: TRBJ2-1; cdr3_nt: TGTGCCAGCAGCCCCCTGGGACTAGCGGGAGGGGATAATGAGCAGTTCTTC; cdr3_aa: CASSPLGLAGGDNEQFF
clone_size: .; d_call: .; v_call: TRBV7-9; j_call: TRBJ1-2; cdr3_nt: TGTGCCAGCAGCCGTGGGTATGGCTACACCTTC; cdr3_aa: CASSRGYGYTF
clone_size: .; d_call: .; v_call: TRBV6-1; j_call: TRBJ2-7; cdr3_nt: TGTGCCAGCCTTGGGAGCTCCTACGAGCAGTACTTC; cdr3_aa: CASLGSSYEQYF
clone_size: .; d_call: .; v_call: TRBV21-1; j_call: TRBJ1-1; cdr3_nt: TGTGCCAGCAGCGGCCGACAGGGAGTGAACACTGAAGCTTTCTTT; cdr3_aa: CASSGRQGVNTEAFF
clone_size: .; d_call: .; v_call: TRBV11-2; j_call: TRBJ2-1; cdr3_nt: TGTGCCAGCAGCTTGGTTTCTGGGCTAGGAAGGGTAAATGAGCAGTTCTTC; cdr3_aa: CASSLVSGLGRVNEQFF
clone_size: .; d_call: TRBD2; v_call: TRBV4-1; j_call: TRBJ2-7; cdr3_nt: TGCGCCAGCAGCCAAGCCGCGGGAGGCGAGCAGTACTTC; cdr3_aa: CASSQAAGGEQYF
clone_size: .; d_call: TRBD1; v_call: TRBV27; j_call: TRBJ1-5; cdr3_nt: TGTGCCAGCAGTGCCTCCCGGGACAGGGGTCTGAGCAATCAGCCCCAGCATTTT; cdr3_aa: CASSASRDRGLSNQPQHF
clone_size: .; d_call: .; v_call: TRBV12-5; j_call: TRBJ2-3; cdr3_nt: TGTGCTAGTGGTCCCGACGGCGGGGTCCCGCAGTATTTT; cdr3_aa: CASGPDGGVPQYF